The 15 T cell receptor beta chains below all came from one sample that was sequenced in a study of identical twins. A single record per CDR3 protein comes from TCRdb applying MiXCR to the 5' RACE reads. Of fewer than 650,000 distinct CDR3 sequences listed, around 7.5% are singletons. This sample was shared with a second study, whose subject was yellow fever vaccine responses in identical twins.

The specimen was PBMCs. The receptor set was obtained from a woman aged 18-29 years in good health.

V and J are TRBV18 and TRBJ2-7, with 7 nucleotides matching TRBD1. The V and J ends lost 3 bases and 0 bases, in that order; junction bases with no gene match: 8. Per germline, CDR1 KGHSH and CDR2 LQKENI. This CDR3 contains 16 residues. The chain's CDR3 is CASSPVGQSYSYEQYF. The CDR3 DNA reads TGTGCCAGCTCACCTGTGGGACAGAGTTACTCCTACGAGCAGTACTTC.

In its sample, this clonotype was seen a few times. The rearrangement uses TRBV6-5 and TRBJ2-7, with D unresolved. V was clipped by 0 bases and J by 6 bases, with 9 bases between them. Germline V lookup: CDR1 MNHEY, CDR2 SVGAGI. This CDR3 is built from 13 residues. The CDR3 sequence is CASSYSKSGEQYF. The CDR3 nucleotides read TGTGCCAGCAGTTACTCTAAATCGGGCGAGCAGTACTTC.

This clonotype was seen more than once but under ten times. The CDR3 nucleotides read TGTGCCAGCAGTTACGGGACTAGCGGGAGTCAAGAGACCCAGTACTTC. Translating it yields CASSYGTSGSQETQYF. This chain links TRBV6-5 with TRBJ2-5; 14 nucleotides agree with TRBD2. J gave up 2 bases and V 2 bases, and 1 base lay outside the gene matches. The germline CDR1 and CDR2 sequences are MNHEY and SVGAGI. This CDR3 region has 16 residues.

The J gene is TRBJ2-3, the V gene TRBV20-1; tentatively, D is TRBD1 or TRBD2 (5 bases each). Trimming removed 3 bases from V and 3 bases from J, with 7 bases in between. CDR3 length: 12 amino acids. CDR1 is DFQATT, CDR2 SNEGSKA, per germline (reference sequence). The CDR3 DNA is TGCAGTGCTAGCGGGACGACAGATACGCAGTATTTT. Translated, it gives CSASGTTDTQYF.

The chain carries TRBV5-1 and TRBJ2-1, with D maybe TRBD2 (6 bases). The CDR3 has 15 residues. The V gene lost 5 bases and the J gene lost 8 bases, with 20 bases spanning the gap. Germline V gives CDR1 SGHRS, CDR2 YFSETQ. The CDR3 nucleotides read TGCGCCAGCAGTTCCTCCGGTTGGGGGGTGGATGAGCAGTTCTTC. This sequence encodes CASSSSGWGVDEQFF.

This clonotype has ten or more counts. This chain connects TRBV10-3 to TRBJ2-1, with 8 nucleotides matching TRBD1. Germline V lookup: CDR1 ENHRY, CDR2 SYGVKD. This CDR3 spans 17 amino acids. Trimming cost V 3 bases and J 8 bases; bases outside gene matches: 15. The CDR3 bases are TGTGCCATCAGTGAATTAGGCCCCGGACAGGGTATCGATGAGCAGTTCTTC. This translates into CAISELGPGQGIDEQFF.

V gene TRBV28 combines with J gene TRBJ2-5; possibly TRBD1 for D (6 bases). The CDR3 consists of 17 residues. V lost 3 bases and J lost 2, with 19 bases in between. Germline V CDR1 and CDR2: MDHEN, SYDVKM. The CDR3 nucleotides read TGTGCCAGCAGTTTGACCCCACCGGGACATTCGCAAGAGACCCAGTACTTC. It specifies CASSLTPPGHSQETQYF.

This clonotype turned up a few times. This chain uses TRBV4-2 with TRBJ2-1, with D possibly matching TRBD2 (6 bases). This CDR3 has 15 residues. Per the germline V gene, CDR1 is LGHNA and CDR2 is YNFKEQ. V dropped 0 bases and J dropped 9 bases, with 15 bases sitting between them. CDR3 bases: TGTGCCAGCAGCCAAGATTATCAAGGAGGGATTGAGCAGTTCTTC. This sequence encodes CASSQDYQGGIEQFF.

The rearrangement uses TRBV29-1 and TRBJ2-6; TRBD2 matches at 10 bases. This CDR3 has 16 residues. V gave up 7 bases and J gave up 1 base; unmatched junction bases: 7. The germline gives CDR1 SQVTM, CDR2 ANQGSEA. The CDR3 protein is CSALAGGPSGANVLTF. CDR3 DNA: TGCAGCGCTTTAGCGGGAGGCCCTTCTGGGGCCAACGTCCTGACTTTC.

There are a few counts of this clonotype. The chain is built from TRBV15 and TRBJ2-1; TRBD2 is a possible D gene (6 bases). Germline loops: CDR1 LNHNV, CDR2 YYDKDF (reference sequence). The V end was cut by 8 bases, the J end by 5 bases, with 13 bases between. The CDR3 sequence is 13 residues long. CDR3 amino acids: CATSWGGDNEQFF. The DNA for the CDR3 is TGTGCCACCTCGTGGGGAGGAGACAATGAGCAGTTCTTC. The full variable domain, its missing parts supplied by reference TRBV15 and TRBJ2-1, is DAMVIQNPRYQVTQFGKPVTLSCSQTLNHNVMYWYQQKSSQAPKLLFHYYDKDFNNEADTPDNFQSRRPNTSFCFLDIRSPGLGDTAMYLCATSWGGDNEQFFGPGTRLTVL.

This clonotype was recorded many times. V gene TRBV6-5 combines with J gene TRBJ2-1, with TRBD2 as a possible D gene (6 bases). V was shortened by 2 bases and J by 0 bases, with 8 bases between the two germline ends. Germline CDR1 is MNHEY and CDR2 is SVGAGI. The CDR3 is made up of 15 amino acids. CDR3 amino acids: CASSYGRSSYNEQFF. CDR3 in DNA: TGTGCCAGCAGTTACGGGAGGAGCTCCTACAATGAGCAGTTCTTC.

The chain links TRBV7-9 to TRBJ1-6; a weak D match, TRBD1 (6 bases). V was cut by 5 bases and J by 8 bases, with 13 bases left in between. CDR1 and CDR2 (germline): SEHNR, FQNEAQ (reference sequence). The CDR3 is 14 amino acids. CDR3 amino acids: CASSPPGADSPLHF. CDR3 sequence (DNA): TGTGCCAGCAGCCCCCCGGGGGCCGATTCACCCCTCCACTTT. The complete variable domain, with remaining parts taken from reference TRBV7-9 and TRBJ1-6, reads DTGVSQNPRHKITKRGQNVTFRCDPISEHNRLYWYRQTLGQGPEFLTYFQNEAQLEKSRLLSDRFSAERPKGSFSTLEIQRTEQGDSAMYLCASSPPGADSPLHFGNGTRLTVT.

This clonotype was observed a handful of times. V and J are TRBV29-1 and TRBJ2-4, with D unresolved. The CDR3 consists of 15 residues. The germline gives CDR1 SQVTM, CDR2 ANQGSEA. V lost 2 bases and J lost 0, with 11 bases in between. The CDR3, as DNA: TGCAGCGTTGAAACCTCTAGGGAAGCCAAAAACATTCAGTACTTC. It codes for CSVETSREAKNIQYF.

This clonotype occurred a few times. The CDR3 loop is CASSPIDPTNTGELFF. CDR3 coding DNA: TGCGCCAGCAGCCCGATCGACCCTACGAACACCGGGGAGCTGTTTTTT. The gene calls are TRBV5-1 and TRBJ2-2; D not certain. V dropped 4 bases and J dropped 0 bases, with 13 bases sitting between them. Germline CDR1 reads SGHRS; CDR2 reads YFSETQ. This CDR3 contains 16 residues.

This chain joins TRBV18 and TRBJ1-6, with 7 bases lining up with TRBD1. Germline trimming cut 3 bases from V and 0 bases from J; bases unmatched to any gene: 5. Germline lookup yields CDR1 KGHSH and CDR2 LQKENI. CDR3 size: 17 residues. The CDR3: CASSPGQVGSYNSPLHF. CDR3 bases: TGTGCCAGCTCACCCGGACAGGTTGGCTCCTATAATTCACCCCTCCACTTT.